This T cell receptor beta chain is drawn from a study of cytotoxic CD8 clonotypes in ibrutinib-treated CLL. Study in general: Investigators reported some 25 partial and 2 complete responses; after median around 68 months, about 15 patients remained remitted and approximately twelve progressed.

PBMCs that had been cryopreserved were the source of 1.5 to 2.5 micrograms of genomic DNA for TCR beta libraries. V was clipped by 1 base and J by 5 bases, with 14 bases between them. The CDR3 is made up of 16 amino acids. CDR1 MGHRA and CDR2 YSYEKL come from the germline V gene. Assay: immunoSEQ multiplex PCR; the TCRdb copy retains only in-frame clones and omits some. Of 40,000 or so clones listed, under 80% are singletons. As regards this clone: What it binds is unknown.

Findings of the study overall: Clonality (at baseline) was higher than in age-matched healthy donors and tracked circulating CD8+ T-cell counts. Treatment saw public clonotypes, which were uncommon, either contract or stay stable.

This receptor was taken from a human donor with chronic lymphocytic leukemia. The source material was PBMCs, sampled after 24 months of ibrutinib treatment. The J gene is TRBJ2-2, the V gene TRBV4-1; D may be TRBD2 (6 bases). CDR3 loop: CASSQGRGRSTGELFF. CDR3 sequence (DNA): TGCGCCAGCAGCCAAGGGCGGGGCAGATCGACCGGGGAGCTGTTTTTT.